These 19 T cell receptor beta chains were sequenced from one sample in a study of preoperative IRX-2 immunotherapy in early breast cancer. TCRdb's copy holds only in-frame clones and misses some; the assay was immunoSEQ multiplex PCR. The sample lists around 62,000 clones; approximately 94% were seen once. Treatment defined: preoperative locoregional IRX-2 cytokine immunotherapy. Sample acquisition took place from a patient treated with IRX-2 immunotherapy. The receptors come from a human donor with breast cancer.

This clone appeared a single time. V and J are TRBV5-1 and TRBJ2-3; weak D call: TRBD2 (6 bases). This CDR3 contains 14 residues. Trimming stripped 1 base from V and 4 bases from J, with 10 bases between. Germline loops: CDR1 SGHRS, CDR2 YFSETQ. DNA for the CDR3: TGCGCCAGCAGCTTGACGGGAGTCGCAGATACGCAGTATTTT. It specifies CASSLTGVADTQYF.

The chain uses TRBV10-3 and TRBJ1-5; D may be TRBD1 (6 bases). The CDR3 consists of 13 residues. The V end lost 7 bases, the J end lost 6 bases, and 13 bases lay between the germline ends. Germline V gene data show CDR1 as ENHRY and CDR2 as SYGVKD. Written as DNA, the CDR3 is TGTGCCATCAACCAGGGGTTGGCTCAGCCCCAGCATTTT. This encodes CAINQGLAQPQHF.

The rearrangement uses TRBV7-2 and TRBJ1-1; 9 positions match TRBD1. Germline V gene sequence: CDR1 SGHTA, CDR2 FQGNSA. This CDR3 region has 14 residues. The ends lost 4 bases at V and 6 bases at J; junction bases unmatched: 6. CDR3 in amino acids: CASSYRDRASEAFF. CDR3 nucleotide sequence: TGTGCCAGCAGCTACCGGGACAGGGCTTCTGAAGCTTTCTTT. Filled out from reference TRBV7-2 and TRBJ1-1, the complete variable domain reads GAGVSQSPSNKVTEKGKDVELRCDPISGHTALYWYRQSLGQGLEFLIYFQGNSAPDKSGLPSDRFSAERTGGSVSTLTIQRTQQEDSAVYLCASSYRDRASEAFFGQGTRLTVV.

The chain recombines TRBV7-8 with TRBJ2-5; TRBD1 aligns across 9 bases. Germline CDR1 SGHVS, CDR2 FQNEAQ. The CDR3 is 16 amino acids. V trimming: 2 bases; J trimming: 3 bases; junction bases outside the gene matches: 7. For the CDR3, the DNA is TGTGCCAGCAGCTTACCCCGGGACAGGGTAAAAGAGACCCAGTACTTC. Protein sequence: CASSLPRDRVKETQYF.

J is TRBJ1-1 and V is TRBV7-9; TRBD1 is a possible D gene (5 bases). CDR3 length: 13 amino acids. CDR1 is SEHNR and CDR2 is FQNEAQ in the germline V gene (reference sequence). V lost 5 bases, J lost 6 bases, and 13 bases lay in between. The DNA for the CDR3 is TGTGCCAGCAGCCGAGCAGGGATCGCTGAAGCTTTCTTT. Protein product: CASSRAGIAEAFF.

This clone was seen just once. V is TRBV5-1 and J is TRBJ1-3; no clear D. CDR3 length equals 15 residues. Deletions cut 4 bases from V and 0 bases from J, with 11 bases between. Germline V gene sequence: CDR1 SGHRS, CDR2 YFSETQ. For the CDR3, the DNA is TGCGCCAGCAGCCCCCTAATTAACTCTGGAAACACCATATATTTT. The encoded protein is CASSPLINSGNTIYF.

The chain joins TRBV11-2 to TRBJ2-2; 10 bases are a match to TRBD1. The germline V gene has CDR1 SGHAT and CDR2 FQNNGV. Trimming at V came to 3 bases and at J to 6 bases, leaving 16 bases not matched to a gene. CDR3 length equals 19 residues. CDR3 DNA: TGTGCCAGCAGCTTTGATCCCCGACGGGACAGGGGAATTTCCGGGGAGCTGTTTTTT. This gives the protein CASSFDPRRDRGISGELFF.

As DNA, the CDR3 is TGTGCCAGCAGCTTACGGACTAGCCCCCAATTGGGCACGCAGTATTTT. Translation: CASSLRTSPQLGTQYF. This chain uses TRBV7-6 with TRBJ2-3; 8 bases agree with TRBD2. The junction had 13 bases not matched to a gene; V was cut back by 2 bases and J by 9 bases. Germline V gives CDR1 SGHVS, CDR2 FNYEAQ. The CDR3 consists of 16 residues.

This chain connects TRBV4-1 to TRBJ2-2; weak D call: TRBD2 (5 bases). The CDR3 extends over 15 amino acids. The germline CDR1 and CDR2 sequences are MGHRA and YSYEKL. The germline V and J ends were trimmed by 4 bases and 4 bases, with 13 bases remaining between them. CDR3 sequence (DNA): TGCGCCAGCAGCCCGCCCCCGAGGGCCACCGGGGAGCTGTTTTTT. Translated: CASSPPPRATGELFF.

This clone has only one observation. The chain is built from TRBV15 and TRBJ2-6, with D unclear. CDR3 length: 15 residues. CDR1 and CDR2 from the germline V gene are LNHNV and YYDKDF (reference sequence). V lost 3 bases to trimming and J lost 0 bases, with 6 bases between them. CDR3 amino acids: CATSRDPSGANVLTF. CDR3 DNA sequence: TGTGCCACCAGCAGGGACCCCTCTGGGGCCAACGTCCTGACTTTC.

V is TRBV7-3 and J is TRBJ2-2; D is ambiguous. The CDR3 sequence is 16 residues long. The germline gives CDR1 SGHTA, CDR2 FQGTGA. Trimming took off 2 bases at V and 0 bases at J, with 10 bases between the two ends. The CDR3 DNA sequence: TGTGCCAGCAGCTTAGAGGTGAACCCGAACACCGGGGAGCTGTTTTTT. This translates into CASSLEVNPNTGELFF.

This clone has just one count. The chain couples TRBV6-6 to TRBJ2-3, with 11 nucleotides matching TRBD2. Per germline, CDR1 MNHNY and CDR2 SVGAGI (reference sequence). J lost 4 bases, V lost 4 bases, and 7 bases had no gene match. The CDR3 sequence is 16 residues long. In DNA, the CDR3 is TGTGCCAGCAGTTCCCTAGCGGGAGGAGTGTCAGATACGCAGTATTTT. It translates to CASSSLAGGVSDTQYF.

In this sample, this clone turned up a few times. This chain connects TRBV2 to TRBJ2-2, with D perhaps TRBD2 (6 bases). With 8 bases removed from V and 1 base from J, the gap between germline ends came to 11 bases. CDR1 is SNHLY and CDR2 is FYNNEI in the germline V gene. There are 14 residues in the CDR3. The CDR3 region has the DNA TGTGCCAGCCTGCGGGGAGAGAACACCGGGGAGCTGTTTTTT. Translating gives CASLRGENTGELFF.

The CDR3 sequence is CASSLDPLAPDYEQYF. As DNA, the CDR3 is TGTGCCAGCAGCTTAGACCCTCTGGCGCCGGACTACGAGCAGTACTTC. The chain combines TRBV7-8 with TRBJ2-7, with no clear D. Germline CDR1 reads SGHVS; CDR2 reads FQNEAQ. The CDR3 is 16 residues long. V gave up 1 base and J gave up 3 bases, with 16 bases separating them. Together with reference TRBV7-8 and TRBJ2-7, the CDR3 gives the full variable domain: GAGVSQSPRYKVAKRGQDVALRCDPISGHVSLFWYQQALGQGPEFLTYFQNEAQLDKSGLPSDRFFAERPEGSVSTLKIQRTQQEDSAVYLCASSLDPLAPDYEQYFGPGTRLTVT.

This clone was counted only a few times. The chain combines TRBV11-2 with TRBJ2-2; D gene uncertain. The CDR3 totals 11 residues. CDR1 SGHAT and CDR2 FQNNGV come from the germline V gene. Trimming took 5 bases from V and 4 from J, leaving 2 bases between them. CDR3 sequence (DNA): TGTGCCAGCAGCCCCACCGGGGAGCTGTTTTTT. It specifies CASSPTGELFF.

The chain has TRBV7-2 and TRBJ1-3, with D perhaps TRBD1 (6 bases). Trimming cost V 1 base and J 4 bases, with 11 bases left between them. Germline V CDR1 and CDR2: SGHTA, FQGNSA. The CDR3 extends over 15 amino acids. The chain's CDR3 is CASSLGGALGNTIYF. The CDR3 DNA sequence: TGTGCCAGCAGCTTAGGGGGGGCGCTGGGAAACACCATATATTTT.

This chain connects TRBV10-3 to TRBJ2-3, with TRBD1 matching 8 bases. The CDR3 runs to 15 residues. V lost 3 bases to trimming and J lost 3 bases; unmatched junction nucleotides: 5. Germline CDR1 and CDR2: ENHRY and SYGVKD. The CDR3 region is CAISDRGQGTDTQYF. CDR3 DNA: TGTGCCATCAGTGACAGGGGGCAAGGGACAGATACGCAGTATTTT.

V is TRBV11-2 and J is TRBJ1-5; 7 bases align to TRBD1. CDR1 and CDR2 (germline): SGHAT, FQNNGV. This CDR3 spans 13 amino acids. Germline trimming cut 10 bases from V and 9 bases from J; bases unmatched to any gene: 12. As DNA, the CDR3 is TGTGCCACCTCCCAGGGGGGCCACACGCCCCAGCATTTT. Translation: CATSQGGHTPQHF.

CDR3 nucleotide sequence: TGTGCCAGCAGCCCTAGCCCGTTTAGTTCGGACAGGGGAAGGAATGAGCAGTTCTTC. Amino acid sequence: CASSPSPFSSDRGRNEQFF. The gene calls are TRBV11-3 and TRBJ2-1; 9 positions agree with TRBD1. V lost 5 bases to trimming and J lost 7 bases; unmatched junction nucleotides: 21. CDR1 and CDR2 (germline): SGHNT, YENEEA. The CDR3 loop spans 19 amino acids.